What follows are 25 T cell receptor beta chains derived from one specimen sequenced in a study of radiotherapy plus CTLA-4 blockade in lung cancer (dated by TCRdb to the late 2010s). The library was generated by the immunoSEQ multiplex PCR assay. This is the immuneACCESS table as TCRdb keeps it, with only in-frame sequences that have V and J called. A part of the clones is gone; compared with another copy, unresolved V genes explain less than half, and the rest is unexplained. Present in this sample are 35,000 to 40,000 clones, around 85% of which were seen just once. The ten top clones hold 22% of the sample. The material was peripheral blood, obtained from a patient treated with radiotherapy plus ipilimumab. All receptors derive from a human donor with non-small cell lung cancer whose response to radiotherapy plus ipilimumab could not be evaluated.

The V call is TRBV7-8, the J call TRBJ1-1; the D is unclear. CDR3 length: 13 amino acids. Trimming took 4 bases from V and 2 from J, leaving 8 bases between them. CDR1 and CDR2 from the germline V gene are SGHVS and FQNEAQ. In DNA, the CDR3 is TGTGCCAGCAGCTCGAGGGCAAACACTGAAGCTTTCTTT. Amino acid sequence: CASSSRANTEAFF.

The chain combines TRBV9 with TRBJ2-5; 9 bases map to TRBD2. The last part of the DNA fits TRBJ2-7 better; the J call may be wrong. The germline gives CDR1 SGDLS, CDR2 YYNGEE. The CDR3 is made up of 15 amino acids. This CDR3 reads CASSLTSGSAYEQYF. The CDR3 DNA follows: TGTGCCAGCAGCCTTACTAGCGGGTCGGCCTACGAGCAGTACTTC.

The genes are TRBV23-1 and TRBJ2-7, with a tentative D call TRBD2 (6 bases). TRBV23-1 is designated an ORF whose function remains uncertain. V was cut by 2 bases and J by 2 bases, with 16 bases left in between. The CDR3 consists of 16 residues. CDR3 amino acids: CASSQGGGSATYEQYF. DNA of the CDR3: TGCGCCAGCAGTCAAGGGGGAGGATCTGCGACCTACGAGCAGTACTTC.

The rearrangement links TRBV2 to TRBJ2-4; D may be TRBD2 (5 bases). Germline CDR1 SNHLY, CDR2 FYNNEI. This CDR3 contains 16 residues. Trimming removed 6 bases from V and 0 bases from J, with 15 bases in between. CDR3 sequence: CASRRERSLAKNIQYF. The CDR3 DNA follows: TGTGCCAGCAGGAGGGAGCGGTCTCTAGCCAAAAACATTCAGTACTTC.

CDR3 sequence (DNA): TGCAGCGTACTAGACGGGACTAGTACGTTCGAGCAGTACTTC. This gives the protein CSVLDGTSTFEQYF. This chain connects TRBV29-1 to TRBJ2-7; TRBD2 matches 8 bases. CDR1 is SQVTM and CDR2 is ANQGSEA in the germline V gene. The CDR3 totals 14 residues. Trimming at V came to 6 bases and at J to 6 bases, leaving 13 bases not matched to a gene.

The genes are TRBV29-1 and TRBJ2-1; 8 positions match TRBD2. The CDR3 is 15 amino acids. Germline assignment: CDR1 SQVTM and CDR2 ANQGSEA. V was clipped by 3 bases and J by 7 bases; unmatched bases: 11. CDR3 coding DNA: TGCAGCGTTGATCCCCAGCGGGGGACGGGAAATGAGCAGTTCTTC. Its translation is CSVDPQRGTGNEQFF.

The V and J genes are TRBV7-8 and TRBJ2-7; 7 bases agree with TRBD1. Germline V CDR1 and CDR2: SGHVS, FQNEAQ. The CDR3 is made up of 15 amino acids. J was trimmed by 2 bases and V by 0 bases; bases with no gene match: 4. The CDR3 reads CASSLASGGAYEQYF. The CDR3 DNA reads as TGTGCCAGCAGCTTAGCCTCAGGGGGAGCCTACGAGCAGTACTTC.

This sequence joins TRBV28 and TRBJ2-5, with D maybe TRBD1 (5 bases). Matching the DNA end better, TRBJ2-7 makes the J call doubtful. The germline CDR1 and CDR2 sequences are MDHEN and SYDVKM. The CDR3 has 13 residues. CDR3 protein: CASGRTPSYEQYF. CDR3 DNA: TGTGCCAGCGGACGGACACCTTCCTACGAGCAGTACTTC.

This clone was recorded once. This chain joins TRBV6-1 and TRBJ2-3, with D unresolved. Trimming pared 3 bases from V and 6 bases from J, leaving 4 bases between. The CDR3 runs 11 residues. The germline V gene has CDR1 MNHNS and CDR2 SASEGT. CDR3 DNA: TGTGCCAGCAGTGAGAGGGATACGCAGTATTTT. It translates to CASSERDTQYF.

This clone was picked up a small number of times. The chain recombines TRBV4-3 with TRBJ2-7; TRBD1 matches 8 bases. This CDR3 has 14 residues. The trim removed 5 bases at V and 1 base at J, leaving 4 bases unmatched. Germline V gene lookup returns CDR1 LGHNA and CDR2 YSLEER. The CDR3 DNA reads as TGCGCCAGCAGCAGGGACAGGCGTTCCTACGAGCAGTACTTC. Amino acids: CASSRDRRSYEQYF.

This clone has a handful of counts. This CDR3 is CASSLVGQGGYGYTF. In DNA, the CDR3 is TGTGCCAGCAGCTTGGTCGGACAGGGGGGGTATGGCTACACCTTC. The rearrangement links TRBV5-6 to TRBJ1-2; TRBD1 aligns across 10 bases. The ends lost 0 bases at V and 5 bases at J; junction bases unmatched: 4. Germline V gives CDR1 SGHDT, CDR2 YYEEEE. The CDR3 consists of 15 residues.

The gene calls are TRBV15 and TRBJ1-2; D is undetermined. Germline V gene sequence: CDR1 LNHNV, CDR2 YYDKDF (reference sequence). Trimming took off 2 bases at V and 0 bases at J, with 4 bases between the two ends. The CDR3 is made up of 13 amino acids. CDR3 coding DNA: TGTGCCACCAGCAGATATACTAACTATGGCTACACCTTC. Translated, it gives CATSRYTNYGYTF. The full variable domain, in which reference TRBV15 and TRBJ1-2 provide the parts outside the CDR3, is DAMVIQNPRYQVTQFGKPVTLSCSQTLNHNVMYWYQQKSSQAPKLLFHYYDKDFNNEADTPDNFQSRRPNTSFCFLDIRSPGLGDTAMYLCATSRYTNYGYTFGSGTRLTVV.

As to this clone: Because it lacks the conserved phenylalanine or tryptophan at the end, this CDR3 is likely a read error. The J gene is TRBJ1-2, the V gene TRBV18; the match to TRBD1 covers 7 bases. V shed 1 base and J 3 bases; nucleotides not matched to a gene: 2. This CDR3 has 14 residues. Germline V gives CDR1 KGHSH, CDR2 LQKENI. The DNA of the CDR3 is TGTGCCAGCTCACCACGGGACAGCGACTATGGCTACACCCTC. Protein: CASSPRDSDYGYTL.

This clone was picked up a small number of times. The V gene is TRBV27, the J gene TRBJ1-1, with D perhaps matching TRBD1 (6 bases). The ends were cut back, 3 bases at V and 6 bases at J, with 8 bases in the middle. The germline V gene encodes CDR1 MNHEY and CDR2 SMNVEV (reference sequence). The CDR3 sequence is 12 residues long. The CDR3 loop is CASSFSGAEAFF. CDR3 bases: TGTGCCAGCAGTTTTTCAGGGGCTGAAGCTTTCTTT.

The genes are TRBV9 and TRBJ2-7; no firm D call. This CDR3 spans 10 amino acids. Germline lookup yields CDR1 SGDLS and CDR2 YYNGEE. Trimming removed 6 bases at V and 3 bases at J, with 4 bases between. The CDR3 reads CASTYYEQYF. The CDR3 coding sequence is TGTGCCAGCACCTACTACGAGCAGTACTTC.

The sample holds one count of this clone. The DNA of the CDR3 is TGCGCCAGCGAACGGGGGACCGGGGAGCTGTTTTTT. This gives the protein CASERGTGELFF. The chain combines TRBV5-1 with TRBJ2-2; tentatively, D is TRBD2 (6 bases). V was clipped by 7 bases and J by 5 bases, with 9 bases between them. Per the germline V gene, CDR1 is SGHRS and CDR2 is YFSETQ. CDR3 length: 12 residues.

V and J are TRBV27 and TRBJ2-7, with a tentative D call TRBD1 (6 bases). Germline loops: CDR1 MNHEY, CDR2 SMNVEV (reference sequence). The V end lost 5 bases, the J end lost 2 bases, and 16 bases lay between the germline ends. The CDR3 loop spans 15 amino acids. CDR3 sequence (DNA): TGTGCCAGCAGTCCCAACAGGGATAAACCCTACGAGCAGTACTTC. Protein product: CASSPNRDKPYEQYF.

This clone was observed a single time. V usage is TRBV7-2 and J usage is TRBJ2-7, with D possibly TRBD1 on 6 matching bases. The CDR3 consists of 16 residues. Germline-derived CDR1 and CDR2 are SGHTA and FQGNSA. Trimming shortened V by 2 bases and J by 3 bases, and 17 bases separated the two germline ends. The CDR3 nucleotides read TGTGCCAGCAGCTTAAGCCGGGCAGGGGATGGCTACGAGCAGTACTTC. It translates to CASSLSRAGDGYEQYF.

The genes are TRBV13 and TRBJ2-5, with D possibly TRBD2 on 7 matching bases. This CDR3 comprises 16 residues. Trimming removed 7 bases from V and 0 bases from J, with 18 bases in between. Germline CDR1 PRHDT, CDR2 FYEKMQ (reference sequence). CDR3 in amino acids: CASTEGLGGDQETQYF. CDR3 DNA sequence: TGTGCCAGCACGGAGGGTCTAGGGGGGGACCAAGAGACCCAGTACTTC.

The rearrangement joins TRBV28 to TRBJ2-5; D is possibly TRBD2 (7 bases). The CDR3 contains 15 residues. The V end was cut by 3 bases, the J end by 6 bases, with 17 bases between. Per germline, CDR1 MDHEN and CDR2 SYDVKM. The CDR3 DNA reads TGTGCCAGCAGTTTCCAGCGGGACATTTCACAGACCCAGTACTTC. This translates into CASSFQRDISQTQYF.

The chain combines TRBV7-2 with TRBJ2-4; maybe TRBD2 (5 bases). Germline lookup yields CDR1 SGHTA and CDR2 FQGNSA. There are 17 residues in the CDR3. V gave up 8 bases and J gave up 0 bases, with 20 bases separating them. The CDR3 region is CASSVRAAHLAKNIQYF. CDR3 coding DNA: TGTGCCAGCTCGGTGAGGGCGGCCCATCTAGCCAAAAACATTCAGTACTTC.

This clone occurred once. The rearrangement joins TRBV2 to TRBJ2-3, with 8 bases identical to TRBD2. The CDR3 is made up of 15 amino acids. Trimming cost V 5 bases and J 3 bases; bases outside gene matches: 7. Germline loops: CDR1 SNHLY, CDR2 FYNNEI. The CDR3 here is CASSSGGGQTDTQYF. The CDR3, as DNA: TGTGCCAGCAGTTCGGGCGGGGGGCAAACAGATACGCAGTATTTT. Variable domain in full (rest from reference TRBV2 and TRBJ2-3): EPEVTQTPSHQVTQMGQEVILRCVPISNHLYFYWYRQILGQKVEFLVSFYNNEISEKSEIFDDQFSVERPDGSNFTLKIRSTKLEDSAMYFCASSSGGGQTDTQYFGPGTRLTVL.

The V gene is TRBV13, the J gene TRBJ2-6, with D possibly being TRBD2 (5 bases). Germline-derived CDR1 and CDR2 are PRHDT and FYEKMQ (reference sequence). The CDR3 is 15 amino acids. The V end lost 4 bases, the J end lost 0 bases, and 7 bases lay between the germline ends. The CDR3 loop is CASSSAGSGANVLTF. The CDR3 nucleotides are TGTGCCAGCAGCTCGGCGGGCTCTGGGGCCAACGTCCTGACTTTC.

The rearrangement links TRBV6-4 to TRBJ2-3, with D uncertain. Germline V gives CDR1 MRHNA, CDR2 SNTAGT. The V end lost 0 bases, the J end lost 8 bases, and 12 bases lay between the germline ends. CDR3 size: 14 residues. The CDR3 nucleotides read TGTGCCAGCAGTGACTCCTACTACTTCGGTACGCAGTATTTT. Translated, it gives CASSDSYYFGTQYF.

This clone appeared once. The rearrangement uses TRBV2 and TRBJ2-2, with D perhaps TRBD2 (5 bases). The V gene lost 4 bases and the J gene lost 7 bases, with 19 bases spanning the gap. Germline-derived CDR1 and CDR2 are SNHLY and FYNNEI. The CDR3 consists of 16 residues. CDR3: CASSALDEGQGGELFF. As DNA, the CDR3 is TGTGCCAGCAGTGCCTTGGATGAGGGCCAAGGCGGGGAGCTGTTTTTT.